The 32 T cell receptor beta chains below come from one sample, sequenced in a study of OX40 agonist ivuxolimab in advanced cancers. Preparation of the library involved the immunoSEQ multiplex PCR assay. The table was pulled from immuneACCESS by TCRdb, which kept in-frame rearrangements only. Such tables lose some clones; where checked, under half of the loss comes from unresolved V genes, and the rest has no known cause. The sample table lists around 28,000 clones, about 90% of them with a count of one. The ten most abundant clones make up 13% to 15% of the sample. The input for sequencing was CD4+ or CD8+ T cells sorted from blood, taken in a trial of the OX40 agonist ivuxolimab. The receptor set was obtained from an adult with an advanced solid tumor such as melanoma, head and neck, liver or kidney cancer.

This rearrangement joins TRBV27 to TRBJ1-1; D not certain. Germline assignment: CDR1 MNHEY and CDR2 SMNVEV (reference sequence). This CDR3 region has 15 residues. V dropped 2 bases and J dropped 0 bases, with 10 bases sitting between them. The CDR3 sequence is CASSLVATMNTEAFF. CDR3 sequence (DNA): TGTGCCAGCAGTTTAGTGGCAACTATGAACACTGAAGCTTTCTTT.

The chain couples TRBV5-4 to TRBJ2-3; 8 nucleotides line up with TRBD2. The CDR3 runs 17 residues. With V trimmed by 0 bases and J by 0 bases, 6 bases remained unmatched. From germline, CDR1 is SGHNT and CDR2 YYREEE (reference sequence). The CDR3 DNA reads TGTGCCAGCAGCTTGGCCCGGGCTAGCGGGAGCACAGATACGCAGTATTTT. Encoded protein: CASSLARASGSTDTQYF.

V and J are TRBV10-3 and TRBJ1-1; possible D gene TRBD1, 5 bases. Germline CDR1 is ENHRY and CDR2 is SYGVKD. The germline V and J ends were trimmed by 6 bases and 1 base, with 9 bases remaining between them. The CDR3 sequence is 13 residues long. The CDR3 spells CAISSGTNTEAFF. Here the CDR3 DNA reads TGTGCCATCAGCTCCGGGACGAACACTGAAGCTTTCTTT.

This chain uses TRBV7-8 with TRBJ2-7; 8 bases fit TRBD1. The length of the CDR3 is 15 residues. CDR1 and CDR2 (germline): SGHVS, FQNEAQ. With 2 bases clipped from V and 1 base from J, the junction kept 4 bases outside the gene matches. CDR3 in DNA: TGTGCCAGCAGCTTACAGGGGGCGAGTTCCTACGAGCAGTACTTC. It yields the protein CASSLQGASSYEQYF. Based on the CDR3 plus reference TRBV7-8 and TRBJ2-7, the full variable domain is GAGVSQSPRYKVAKRGQDVALRCDPISGHVSLFWYQQALGQGPEFLTYFQNEAQLDKSGLPSDRFFAERPEGSVSTLKIQRTQQEDSAVYLCASSLQGASSYEQYFGPGTRLTVT.

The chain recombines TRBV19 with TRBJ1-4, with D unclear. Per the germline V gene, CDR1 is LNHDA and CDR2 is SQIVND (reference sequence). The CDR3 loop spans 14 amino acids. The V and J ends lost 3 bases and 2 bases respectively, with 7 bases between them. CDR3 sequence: CASSIASTNEKLFF. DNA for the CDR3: TGTGCCAGTAGTATCGCCAGTACTAATGAAAAACTGTTTTTT.

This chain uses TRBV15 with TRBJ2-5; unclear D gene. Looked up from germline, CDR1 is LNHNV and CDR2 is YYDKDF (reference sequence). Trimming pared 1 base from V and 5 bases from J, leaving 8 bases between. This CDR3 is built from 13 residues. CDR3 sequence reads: CATSRVERETQYF. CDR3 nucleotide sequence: TGTGCCACCAGCAGAGTGGAGCGTGAGACCCAGTACTTC.

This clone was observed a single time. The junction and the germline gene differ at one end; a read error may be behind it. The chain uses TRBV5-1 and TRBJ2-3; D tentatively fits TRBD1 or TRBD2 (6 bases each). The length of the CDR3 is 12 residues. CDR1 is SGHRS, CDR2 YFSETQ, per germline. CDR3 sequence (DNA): TGCGCCAGCAGCTTGGTGGGGGGCGTCTACTCTTTT. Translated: CASSLVGGVYSF.

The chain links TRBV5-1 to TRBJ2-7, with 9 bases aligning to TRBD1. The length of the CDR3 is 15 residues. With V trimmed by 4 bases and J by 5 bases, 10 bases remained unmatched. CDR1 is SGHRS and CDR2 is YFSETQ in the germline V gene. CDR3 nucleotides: TGCGCCAGCAGCCTGTGGGGACAGGGCCCTGACGAGCAGTACTTC. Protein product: CASSLWGQGPDEQYF.

This chain's CDR3 is CASSRRAGGPETQYF. The CDR3 nucleotides are TGTGCCAGCAGCCGTAGGGCGGGAGGGCCTGAGACCCAGTACTTC. The V and J genes are TRBV11-2 and TRBJ2-5; the match to TRBD2 covers 9 bases. V shed 5 bases and J 5 bases; nucleotides not matched to a gene: 9. This CDR3 has 15 amino acids. Germline V gene sequence: CDR1 SGHAT, CDR2 FQNNGV.

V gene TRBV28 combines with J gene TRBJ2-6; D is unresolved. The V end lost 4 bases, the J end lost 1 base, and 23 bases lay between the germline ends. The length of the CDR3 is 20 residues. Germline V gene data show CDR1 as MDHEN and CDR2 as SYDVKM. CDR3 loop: CASSSLTYGLVASGANVLTF. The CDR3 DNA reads TGTGCCAGCAGTTCCCTTACCTATGGTCTGGTGGCGTCTGGGGCCAACGTCCTGACTTTC. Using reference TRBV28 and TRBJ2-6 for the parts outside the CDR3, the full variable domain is DVKVTQSSRYLVKRTGEKVFLECVQDMDHENMFWYRQDPGLGLRLIYFSYDVKMKEKGDIPEGYSVSREKKERFSLILESASTNQTSMYLCASSSLTYGLVASGANVLTFGAGSRLTVL.

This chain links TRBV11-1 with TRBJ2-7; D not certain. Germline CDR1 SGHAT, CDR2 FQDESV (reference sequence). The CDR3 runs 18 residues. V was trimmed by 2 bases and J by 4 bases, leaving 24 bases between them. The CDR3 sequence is CASSLPRRETGSSYEQYF. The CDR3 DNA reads TGTGCCAGCAGCTTACCTCGAAGAGAGACGGGCAGTAGTTACGAGCAGTACTTC.

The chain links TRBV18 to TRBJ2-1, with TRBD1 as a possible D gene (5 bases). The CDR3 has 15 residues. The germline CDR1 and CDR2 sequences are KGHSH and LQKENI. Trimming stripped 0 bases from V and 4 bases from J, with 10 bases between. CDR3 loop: CASSPPTDQYNEQFF. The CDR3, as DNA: TGTGCCAGCTCACCACCGACAGACCAATACAATGAGCAGTTCTTC.

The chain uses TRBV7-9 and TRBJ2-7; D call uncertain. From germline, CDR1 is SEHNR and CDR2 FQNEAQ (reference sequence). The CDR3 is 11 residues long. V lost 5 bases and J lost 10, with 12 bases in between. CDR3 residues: CASSPDHFQYF. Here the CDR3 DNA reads TGTGCCAGCAGCCCCGACCACTTCCAGTACTTC.

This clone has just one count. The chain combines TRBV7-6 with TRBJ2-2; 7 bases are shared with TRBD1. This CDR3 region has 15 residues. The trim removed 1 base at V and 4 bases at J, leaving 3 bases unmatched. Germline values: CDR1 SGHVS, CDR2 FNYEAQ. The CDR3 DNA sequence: TGTGCCAGCAGCTTAGGAGGGGGCAGCACCGGGGAGCTGTTTTTT. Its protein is CASSLGGGSTGELFF. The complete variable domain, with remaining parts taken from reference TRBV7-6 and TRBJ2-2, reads GAGVSQSPRYKVTKRGQDVALRCDPISGHVSLYWYRQALGQGPEFLTYFNYEAQQDKSGLPNDRFSAERPEGSISTLTIQRTEQRDSAMYRCASSLGGGSTGELFFGEGSRLTVL.

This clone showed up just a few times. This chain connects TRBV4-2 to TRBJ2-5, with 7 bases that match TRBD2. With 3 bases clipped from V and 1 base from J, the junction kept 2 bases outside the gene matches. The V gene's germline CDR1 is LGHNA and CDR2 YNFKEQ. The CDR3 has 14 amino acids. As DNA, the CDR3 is TGTGCCAGCAGCCAGACGGGGGGCCAAGAGACCCAGTACTTC. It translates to CASSQTGGQETQYF.

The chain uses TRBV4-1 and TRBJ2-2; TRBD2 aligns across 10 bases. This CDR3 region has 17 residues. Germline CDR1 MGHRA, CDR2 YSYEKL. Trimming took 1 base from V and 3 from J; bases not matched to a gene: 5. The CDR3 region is CASSQVGGLAYTGELFF. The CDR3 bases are TGCGCCAGCAGCCAAGTAGGGGGACTAGCGTACACCGGGGAGCTGTTTTTT.

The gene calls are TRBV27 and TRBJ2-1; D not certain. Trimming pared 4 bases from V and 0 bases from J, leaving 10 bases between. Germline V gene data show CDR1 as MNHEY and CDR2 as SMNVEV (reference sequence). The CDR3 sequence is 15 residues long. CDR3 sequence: CASSSARFSYNEQFF. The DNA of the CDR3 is TGTGCCAGCAGTTCAGCGCGCTTCTCCTACAATGAGCAGTTCTTC.

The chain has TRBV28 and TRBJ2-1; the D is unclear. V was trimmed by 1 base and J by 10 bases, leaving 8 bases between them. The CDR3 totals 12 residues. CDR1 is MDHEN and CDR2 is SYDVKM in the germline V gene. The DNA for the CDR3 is TGTGCCAGCAGTTTATCGTATAGCGAGCAGTTCTTC. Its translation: CASSLSYSEQFF.

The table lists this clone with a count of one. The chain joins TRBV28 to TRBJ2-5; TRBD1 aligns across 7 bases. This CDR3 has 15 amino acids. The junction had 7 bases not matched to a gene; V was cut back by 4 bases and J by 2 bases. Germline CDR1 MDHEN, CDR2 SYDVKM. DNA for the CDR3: TGTGCCAGCAGTTCAGACAGGGTGGGTCAAGAGACCCAGTACTTC. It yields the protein CASSSDRVGQETQYF. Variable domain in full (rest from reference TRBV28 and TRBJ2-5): DVKVTQSSRYLVKRTGEKVFLECVQDMDHENMFWYRQDPGLGLRLIYFSYDVKMKEKGDIPEGYSVSREKKERFSLILESASTNQTSMYLCASSSDRVGQETQYFGPGTRLLVL.

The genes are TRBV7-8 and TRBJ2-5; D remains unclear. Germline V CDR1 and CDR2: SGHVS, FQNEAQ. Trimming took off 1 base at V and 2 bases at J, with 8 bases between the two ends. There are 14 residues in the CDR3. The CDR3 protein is CASSLGSSQETQYF. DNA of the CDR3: TGTGCCAGCAGCTTAGGGAGTAGTCAAGAGACCCAGTACTTC.

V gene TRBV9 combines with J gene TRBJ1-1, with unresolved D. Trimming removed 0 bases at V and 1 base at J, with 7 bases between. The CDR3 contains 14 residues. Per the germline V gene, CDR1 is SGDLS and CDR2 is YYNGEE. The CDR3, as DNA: TGTGCCAGCAGCGTAGTGCCGGGGAACACTGAAGCTTTCTTT. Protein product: CASSVVPGNTEAFF.

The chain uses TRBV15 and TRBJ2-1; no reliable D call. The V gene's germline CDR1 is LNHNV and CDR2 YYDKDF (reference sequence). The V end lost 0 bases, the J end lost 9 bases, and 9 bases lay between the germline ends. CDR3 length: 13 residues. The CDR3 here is CATSRERWGEQFF. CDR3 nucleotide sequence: TGTGCCACCAGCAGAGAGCGGTGGGGTGAGCAGTTCTTC. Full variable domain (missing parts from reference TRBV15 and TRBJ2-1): DAMVIQNPRYQVTQFGKPVTLSCSQTLNHNVMYWYQQKSSQAPKLLFHYYDKDFNNEADTPDNFQSRRPNTSFCFLDIRSPGLGDTAMYLCATSRERWGEQFFGPGTRLTVL.

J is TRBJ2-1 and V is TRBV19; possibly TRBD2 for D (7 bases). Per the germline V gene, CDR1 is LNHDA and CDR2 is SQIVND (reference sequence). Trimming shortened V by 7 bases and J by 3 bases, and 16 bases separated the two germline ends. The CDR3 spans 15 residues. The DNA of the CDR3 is TGTGCCAGTAACGGCCGGGGGGCTTTCTACAATGAGCAGTTCTTC. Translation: CASNGRGAFYNEQFF.

The CDR3 protein is CASSLDRGDYGYTF. In nucleotides, the CDR3 is TGTGCCAGCAGCTTGGACAGGGGAGACTATGGCTACACCTTC. The gene calls are TRBV5-4 and TRBJ1-2; 7 bases match TRBD1. Per the germline V gene, CDR1 is SGHNT and CDR2 is YYREEE (reference sequence). The CDR3 totals 14 residues. Trimming cost V 0 bases and J 3 bases; bases outside gene matches: 2.

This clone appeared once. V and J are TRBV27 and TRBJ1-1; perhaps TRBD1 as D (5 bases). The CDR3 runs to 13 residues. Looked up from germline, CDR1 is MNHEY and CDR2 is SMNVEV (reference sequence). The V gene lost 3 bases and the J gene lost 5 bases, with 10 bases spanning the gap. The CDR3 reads CASSFRWGTEAFF. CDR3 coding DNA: TGTGCCAGCAGTTTCAGGTGGGGGACTGAAGCTTTCTTT.

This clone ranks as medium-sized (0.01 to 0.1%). DNA for the CDR3: TGTGCCAGCAGTTCTTGGACAGGGAATGAAAAACTGTTTTTT. Amino acids: CASSSWTGNEKLFF. This chain joins TRBV28 and TRBJ1-4; 8 nucleotides match TRBD1. The ends lost 4 bases at V and 5 bases at J; junction bases unmatched: 3. Germline-derived CDR1 and CDR2 are MDHEN and SYDVKM. This CDR3 has 14 amino acids.

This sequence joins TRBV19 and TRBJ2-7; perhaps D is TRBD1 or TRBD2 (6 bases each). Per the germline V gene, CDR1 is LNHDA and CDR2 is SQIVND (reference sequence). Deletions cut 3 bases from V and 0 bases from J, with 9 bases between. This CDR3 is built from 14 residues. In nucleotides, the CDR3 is TGTGCCAGTAGTATTTCGGGGGCCTCCTACGAGCAGTACTTC. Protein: CASSISGASYEQYF.

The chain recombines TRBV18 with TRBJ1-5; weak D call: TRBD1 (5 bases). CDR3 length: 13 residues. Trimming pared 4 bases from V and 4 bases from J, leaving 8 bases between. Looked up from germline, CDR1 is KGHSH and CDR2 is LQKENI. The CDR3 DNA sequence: TGTGCCAGCTCACGAGGGGTTAATCAGCCCCAGCATTTT. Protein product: CASSRGVNQPQHF.

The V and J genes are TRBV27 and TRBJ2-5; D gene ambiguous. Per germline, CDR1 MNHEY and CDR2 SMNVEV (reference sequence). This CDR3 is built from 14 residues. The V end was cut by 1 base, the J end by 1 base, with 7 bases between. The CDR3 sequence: CASSLLGSQETQYF. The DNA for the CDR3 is TGTGCCAGCAGTTTATTAGGTAGCCAAGAGACCCAGTACTTC.

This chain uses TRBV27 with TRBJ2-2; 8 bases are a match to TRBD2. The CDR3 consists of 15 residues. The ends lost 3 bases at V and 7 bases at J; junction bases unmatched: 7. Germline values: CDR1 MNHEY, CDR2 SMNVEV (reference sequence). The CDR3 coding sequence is TGTGCCAGCAGTTTTCGGCGGGAGGTAGGCGGGGAGCTGTTTTTT. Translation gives CASSFRREVGGELFF.

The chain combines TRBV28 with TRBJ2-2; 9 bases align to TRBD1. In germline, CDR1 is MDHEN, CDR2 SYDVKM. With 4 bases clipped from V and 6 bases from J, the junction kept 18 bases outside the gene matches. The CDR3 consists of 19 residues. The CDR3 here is CASSSVLIVGQGVPGELFF. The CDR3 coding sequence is TGTGCCAGCAGTTCCGTTCTTATTGTGGGACAGGGAGTGCCCGGGGAGCTGTTTTTT.

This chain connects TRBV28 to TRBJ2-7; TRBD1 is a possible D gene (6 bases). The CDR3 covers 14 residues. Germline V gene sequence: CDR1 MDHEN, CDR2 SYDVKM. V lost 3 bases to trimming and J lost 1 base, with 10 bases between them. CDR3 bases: TGTGCCAGCAGTTTTGGGGGCTCTTCCTACGAGCAGTACTTC. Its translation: CASSFGGSSYEQYF.